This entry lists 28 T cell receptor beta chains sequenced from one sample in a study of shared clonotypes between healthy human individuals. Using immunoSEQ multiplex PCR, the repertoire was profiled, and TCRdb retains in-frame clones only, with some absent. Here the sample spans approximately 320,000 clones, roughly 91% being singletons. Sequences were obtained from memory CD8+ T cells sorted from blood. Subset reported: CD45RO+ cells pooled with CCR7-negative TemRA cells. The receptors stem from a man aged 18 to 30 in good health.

Here the CDR3 DNA reads TGTGCCAGCAGTGAATGGGGGGCCTACGAGCAGTACTTC. Its translation is CASSEWGAYEQYF. The chain employs TRBV2 and TRBJ2-7; a possible D gene is TRBD2 (6 bases). Germline CDR1 SNHLY, CDR2 FYNNEI. The CDR3 runs 13 residues. The ends were cut back, 2 bases at V and 2 bases at J, with 7 bases in the middle.

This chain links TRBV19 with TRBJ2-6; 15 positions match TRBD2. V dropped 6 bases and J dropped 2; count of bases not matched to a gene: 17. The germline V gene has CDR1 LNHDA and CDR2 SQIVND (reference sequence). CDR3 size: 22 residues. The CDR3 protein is CASSRPGLAGGLYPPGANVLTF. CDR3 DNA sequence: TGTGCCAGTAGCAGACCTGGACTAGCGGGAGGGCTGTACCCTCCTGGGGCCAACGTCCTGACTTTC.

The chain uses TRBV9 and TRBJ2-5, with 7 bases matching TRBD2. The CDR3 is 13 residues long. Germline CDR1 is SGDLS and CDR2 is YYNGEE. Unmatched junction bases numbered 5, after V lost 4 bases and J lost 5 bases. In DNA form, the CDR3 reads TGTGCCAGCAGCTTGCGGGGGTACGAGACCCAGTACTTC. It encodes CASSLRGYETQYF.

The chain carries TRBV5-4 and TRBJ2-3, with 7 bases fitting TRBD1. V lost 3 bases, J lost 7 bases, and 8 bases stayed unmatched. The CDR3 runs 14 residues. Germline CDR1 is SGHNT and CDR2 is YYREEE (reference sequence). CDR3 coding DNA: TGTGCCAGCAGCTCCGGGACAGACACTAATACGCAGTATTTT. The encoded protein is CASSSGTDTNTQYF.

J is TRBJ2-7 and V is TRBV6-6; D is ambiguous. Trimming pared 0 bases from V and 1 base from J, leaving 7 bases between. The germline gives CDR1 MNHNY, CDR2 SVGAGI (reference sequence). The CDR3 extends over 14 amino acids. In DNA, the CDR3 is TGTGCCAGCAGTTACTCGGCTAATTCCTACGAGCAGTACTTC. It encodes CASSYSANSYEQYF.

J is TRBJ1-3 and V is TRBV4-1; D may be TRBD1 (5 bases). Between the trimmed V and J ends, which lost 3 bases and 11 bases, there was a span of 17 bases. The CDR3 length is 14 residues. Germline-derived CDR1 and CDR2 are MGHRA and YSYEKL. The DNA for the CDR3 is TGCGCCAGCAGCCATCCGGGACCGGCGGCTTCCATATATTTT. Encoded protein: CASSHPGPAASIYF.

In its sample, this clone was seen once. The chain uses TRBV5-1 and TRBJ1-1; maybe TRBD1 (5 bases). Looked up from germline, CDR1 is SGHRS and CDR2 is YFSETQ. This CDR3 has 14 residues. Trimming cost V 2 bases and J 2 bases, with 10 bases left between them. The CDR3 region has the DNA TGCGCCAGCAGCTTCTCGACAGCCAACACTGAAGCTTTCTTT. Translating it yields CASSFSTANTEAFF.

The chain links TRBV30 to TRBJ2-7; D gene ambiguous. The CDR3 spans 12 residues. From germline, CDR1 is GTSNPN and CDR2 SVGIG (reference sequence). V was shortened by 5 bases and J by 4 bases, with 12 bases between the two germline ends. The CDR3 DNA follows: TGTGCCTGGGGAAGCCCCGGGTACGAGCAGTACTTC. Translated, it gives CAWGSPGYEQYF.

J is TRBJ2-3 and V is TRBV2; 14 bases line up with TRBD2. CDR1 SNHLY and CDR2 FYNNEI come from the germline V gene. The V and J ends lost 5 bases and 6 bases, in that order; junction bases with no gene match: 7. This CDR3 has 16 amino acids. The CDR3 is CASSWTSGGYQDTQYF. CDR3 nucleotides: TGTGCCAGCAGTTGGACTAGCGGGGGGTATCAGGATACGCAGTATTTT.

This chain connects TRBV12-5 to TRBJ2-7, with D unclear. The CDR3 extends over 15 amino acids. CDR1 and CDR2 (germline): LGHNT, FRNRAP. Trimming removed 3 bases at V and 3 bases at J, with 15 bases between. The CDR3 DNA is TGTGCTAGTGGTTTTAAACTTTTCCCTCTCTACGAGCAGTACTTC. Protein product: CASGFKLFPLYEQYF.

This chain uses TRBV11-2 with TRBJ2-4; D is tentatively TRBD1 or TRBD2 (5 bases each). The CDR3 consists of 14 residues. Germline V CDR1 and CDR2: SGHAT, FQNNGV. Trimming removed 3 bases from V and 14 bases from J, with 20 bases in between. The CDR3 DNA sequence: TGTGCCAGCAGCTTGATTTTGGAAGGGACGGAGGAGTACTTC. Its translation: CASSLILEGTEEYF.

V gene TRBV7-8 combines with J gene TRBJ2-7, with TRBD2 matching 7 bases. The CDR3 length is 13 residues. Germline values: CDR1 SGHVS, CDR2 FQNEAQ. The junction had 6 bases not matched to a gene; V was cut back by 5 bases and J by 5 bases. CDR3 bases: TGTGCCAGCAGCCCACTAGCGACCCACGAGCAGTACTTC. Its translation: CASSPLATHEQYF.

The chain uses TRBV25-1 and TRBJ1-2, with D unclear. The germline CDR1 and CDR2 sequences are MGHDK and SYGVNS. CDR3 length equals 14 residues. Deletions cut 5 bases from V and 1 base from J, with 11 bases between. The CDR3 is CASSLSLLNYGYTF. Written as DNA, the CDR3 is TGTGCCAGCAGTTTAAGTCTCCTTAACTATGGCTACACCTTC.

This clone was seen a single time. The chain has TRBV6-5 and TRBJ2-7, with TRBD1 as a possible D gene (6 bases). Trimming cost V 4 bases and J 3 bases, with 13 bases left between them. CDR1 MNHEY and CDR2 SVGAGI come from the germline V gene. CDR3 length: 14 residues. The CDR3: CASSSRGADYEQYF. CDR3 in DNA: TGTGCCAGCAGTTCCAGGGGAGCGGACTACGAGCAGTACTTC.

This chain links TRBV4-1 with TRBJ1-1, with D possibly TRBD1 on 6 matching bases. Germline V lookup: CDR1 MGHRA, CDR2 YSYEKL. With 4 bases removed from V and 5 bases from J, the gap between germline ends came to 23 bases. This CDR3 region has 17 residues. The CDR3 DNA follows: TGCGCCAGCAGCCCAACCCGGACAGCCCCCGTAGCGACTGAAGCTTTCTTT. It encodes CASSPTRTAPVATEAFF.

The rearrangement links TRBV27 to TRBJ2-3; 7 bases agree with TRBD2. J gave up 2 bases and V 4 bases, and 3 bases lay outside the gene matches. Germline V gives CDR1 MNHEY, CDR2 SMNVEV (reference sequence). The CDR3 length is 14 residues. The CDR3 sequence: CASSSSGTTDTQYF. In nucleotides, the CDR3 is TGTGCCAGCAGTTCAAGCGGGACCACAGATACGCAGTATTTT.

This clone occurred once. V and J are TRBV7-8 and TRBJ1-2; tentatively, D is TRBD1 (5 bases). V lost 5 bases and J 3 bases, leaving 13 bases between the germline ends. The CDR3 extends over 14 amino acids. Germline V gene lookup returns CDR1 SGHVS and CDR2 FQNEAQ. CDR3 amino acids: CASSLLDSHYGYTF. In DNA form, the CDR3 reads TGTGCCAGCAGCCTTTTAGACAGTCACTATGGCTACACCTTC.

CDR3: CASSLGLVGEQFF. The CDR3 bases are TGTGCCAGCAGCTTGGGACTCGTAGGTGAGCAGTTCTTC. V is TRBV7-9 and J is TRBJ2-1, with D possibly TRBD2 on 6 matching bases. Trimming removed 3 bases from V and 9 bases from J, with 12 bases in between. The CDR3 covers 13 residues. CDR1 is SEHNR, CDR2 FQNEAQ, per germline (reference sequence).

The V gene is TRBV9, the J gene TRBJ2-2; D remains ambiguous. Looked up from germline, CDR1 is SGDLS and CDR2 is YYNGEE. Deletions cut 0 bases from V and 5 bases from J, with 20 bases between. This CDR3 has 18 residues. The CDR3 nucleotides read TGTGCCAGCAGCGTAGCGGTCCGGCCTGAGATGAAGACCGGGGAGCTGTTTTTT. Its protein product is CASSVAVRPEMKTGELFF.

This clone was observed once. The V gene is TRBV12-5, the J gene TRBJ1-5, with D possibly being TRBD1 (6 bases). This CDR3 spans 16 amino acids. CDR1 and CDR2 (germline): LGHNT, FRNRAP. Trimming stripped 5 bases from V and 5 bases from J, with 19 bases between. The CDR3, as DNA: TGTGCTAGTGGTAACGAAGGGGGTAGGGCTTATCAGCCCCAGCATTTT. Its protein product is CASGNEGGRAYQPQHF.

Here the CDR3 reads CASSFSAGGFSYNEQFF. The CDR3 coding sequence is TGTGCCAGCAGTTTCTCAGCAGGGGGCTTCTCCTACAATGAGCAGTTCTTC. This chain connects TRBV27 to TRBJ2-1; 8 bases align to TRBD1. Germline CDR1 MNHEY, CDR2 SMNVEV (reference sequence). V lost 3 bases to trimming and J lost 0 bases; unmatched junction nucleotides: 7. This CDR3 has 17 residues.

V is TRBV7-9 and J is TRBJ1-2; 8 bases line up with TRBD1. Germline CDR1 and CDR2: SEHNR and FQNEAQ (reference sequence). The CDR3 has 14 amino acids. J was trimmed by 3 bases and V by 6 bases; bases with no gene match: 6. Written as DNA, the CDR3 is TGTGCCAGCAGAGTGACAGGGGAGTACTATGGCTACACCTTC. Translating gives CASRVTGEYYGYTF.

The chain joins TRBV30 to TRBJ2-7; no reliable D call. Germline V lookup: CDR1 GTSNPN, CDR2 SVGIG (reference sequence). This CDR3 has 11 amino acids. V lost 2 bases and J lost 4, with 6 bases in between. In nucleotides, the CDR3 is TGTGCCTGGAGTCTAGGGTACGAGCAGTACTTC. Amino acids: CAWSLGYEQYF.

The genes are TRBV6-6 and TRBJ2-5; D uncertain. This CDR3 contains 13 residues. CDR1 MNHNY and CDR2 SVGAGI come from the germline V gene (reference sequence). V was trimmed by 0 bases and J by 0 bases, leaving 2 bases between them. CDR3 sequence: CASSYSYQETQYF. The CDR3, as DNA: TGTGCCAGCAGTTACTCGTACCAAGAGACCCAGTACTTC.

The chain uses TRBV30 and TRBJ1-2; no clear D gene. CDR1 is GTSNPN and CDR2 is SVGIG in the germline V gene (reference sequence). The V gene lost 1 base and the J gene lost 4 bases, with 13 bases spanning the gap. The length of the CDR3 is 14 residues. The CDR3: CAWSEWIDTYGYTF. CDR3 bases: TGTGCCTGGAGTGAATGGATCGACACCTATGGCTACACCTTC.

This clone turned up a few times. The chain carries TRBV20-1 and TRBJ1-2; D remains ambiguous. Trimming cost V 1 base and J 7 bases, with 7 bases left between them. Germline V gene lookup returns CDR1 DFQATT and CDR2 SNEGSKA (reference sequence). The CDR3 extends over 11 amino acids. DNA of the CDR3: TGCAGTGCTAGAGCCTACGGTGGCTACACCTTC. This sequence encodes CSARAYGGYTF.

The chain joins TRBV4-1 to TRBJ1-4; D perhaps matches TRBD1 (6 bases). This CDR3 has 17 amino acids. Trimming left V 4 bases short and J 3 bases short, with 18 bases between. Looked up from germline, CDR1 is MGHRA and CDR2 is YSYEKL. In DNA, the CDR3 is TGCGCCAGCAGCCGCGGACAGCTATACGAAGCTAATGAAAAACTGTTTTTT. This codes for CASSRGQLYEANEKLFF.

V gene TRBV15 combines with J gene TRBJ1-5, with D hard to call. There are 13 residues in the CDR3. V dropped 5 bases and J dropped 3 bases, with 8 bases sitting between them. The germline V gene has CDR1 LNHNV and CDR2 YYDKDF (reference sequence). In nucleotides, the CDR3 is TGTGCCACCAGCGATGGGAACAATCAGCCCCAGCATTTT. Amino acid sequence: CATSDGNNQPQHF.